This T cell receptor beta chain was retrieved from a study of cytomegalovirus exposure and HLA in healthy donors. Across the study: Around 85 million unique TCRs from HLA-typed donors were held in an early data release. Membership in the Caucasian-associated ancestry cluster was found for approximately 85% of 300 to 400 genotyped donors.

A multiplex PCR was run with 60 Vbeta primers and 13 Jbeta primers. The method was immunoSEQ multiplex PCR; TCRdb's version includes in-frame clones alone and lacks a portion of them. The sample has some 170,000 clones, 9.5% seen once; the top ten hold 1% to 1.5%. This clone has only a few counts. Its antigen is not identified. This CDR3 is 14 amino acids long. Germline-derived CDR1 and CDR2 are MNHNS and SASEGT. Trimming took 8 bases from V and 9 from J; bases not matched to a gene: 14. Study-wide results and limits: Some highly shared sequence variants likely arose as a pipeline artifact. When a later analysis compared HLA-associated TCR beta chains with equally common others, the HLA-associated chains turned out to be more clonally expanded and to have lower generation probabilities.

This clonotype was obtained from a woman aged 30 to 39 in good health and CMV-seropositive. The chain recombines TRBV6-1 with TRBJ1-1; 8 bases are a match to TRBD1. Sequenced input: PBMCs. CDR3 sequence reads: CASLASDRGPQAFF. For the CDR3, the DNA is TGTGCCAGCCTCGCCAGTGACAGGGGTCCCCAAGCTTTCTTT.